This T cell receptor beta chain appears in the sequencing data of a study of CXCR4 blockade with PD-1 therapy in pancreatic cancer. Findings of the study overall: Clone frequency correlated with its number of distinct nucleotide rearrangements. Survival did not correlate with tumor clonality, which averaged 0.14 versus 0.05. Antigen-specificity overlap of convergent dominant clones remained unconfirmed.

This clone appeared a few times. Its target is unknown. The CDR3 sequence is 12 residues long. Trimming cost V 5 bases and J 9 bases, with 13 bases left between them. Germline loops: CDR1 KGHSH, CDR2 LQKENI. Patients who provided the archived tumor blocks had not received neoadjuvant therapy before surgery. Clones were sequenced by immunoSEQ multiplex PCR, and TCRdb holds only the in-frame ones, with some missing. The table shows more than 15,000 clones, with around three quarters occurring only once. This chain connects TRBV18 to TRBJ1-1, with D hard to call. The specimen was tumor tissue. The origin of this receptor is a human donor with pancreatic ductal adenocarcinoma. CDR3 DNA: TGTGCCAGCTCAGTGGAGGGCACCCAAGCTTTCTTT. It is translated as CASSVEGTQAFF.